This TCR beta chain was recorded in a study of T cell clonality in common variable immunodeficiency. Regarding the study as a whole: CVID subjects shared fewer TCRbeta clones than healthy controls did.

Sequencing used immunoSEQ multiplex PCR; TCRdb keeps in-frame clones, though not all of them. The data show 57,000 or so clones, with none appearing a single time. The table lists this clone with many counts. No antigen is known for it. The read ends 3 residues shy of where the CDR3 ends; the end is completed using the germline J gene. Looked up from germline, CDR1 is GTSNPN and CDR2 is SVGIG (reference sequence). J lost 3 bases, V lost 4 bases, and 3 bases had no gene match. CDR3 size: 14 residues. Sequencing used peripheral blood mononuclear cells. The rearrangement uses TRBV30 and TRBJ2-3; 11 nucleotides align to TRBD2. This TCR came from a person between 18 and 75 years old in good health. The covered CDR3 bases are TGTGCCTGGACGGGGACTAGCGGAACAGATACG. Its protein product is CAWTGTSGTDT. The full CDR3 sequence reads CAWTGTSGTDTQYF.